This T cell receptor beta chain is drawn from a study of blood T cell repertoires in COVID-19. Study overall: COVID-19 samples from acute and convalescent phases originated in the United States, Italy and Spain.

Sequenced by immunoSEQ multiplex PCR; TCRdb stores in-frame clones only, minus some. The sample lists about 260,000 clones; roughly 85% were seen once. CDR3 length: 15 amino acids. The V end lost 1 base, the J end lost 2 bases, and 12 bases lay between the germline ends. The V gene's germline CDR1 is KGHSH and CDR2 LQKENI. This rearrangement joins TRBV18 to TRBJ2-7; D is unresolved. The TCR originated in a man in his sixties who had recovered from COVID-19. The sample was peripheral blood. In DNA form, the CDR3 reads TGTGCCAGCTCACCACGCAGTGGTTCCGCCTACGAGCAGTACTTC. It encodes CASSPRSGSAYEQYF. The full variable domain, completed using reference TRBV18 and TRBJ2-7, is NAGVMQNPRHLVRRRGQEARLRCSPMKGHSHVYWYRQLPEEGLKFMVYLQKENIIDESGMPKERFSAEFPKEGPSILRIQQVVRGDSAAYFCASSPRSGSAYEQYFGPGTRLTVT.